This T cell receptor beta chain was found in a study of Graves' ophthalmopathy and Graves' hyperthyroidism. Whole-study findings and limits: Blood shared most expanded thyroid clonotypes above 0.001 frequency.

RNA transcripts were the source from which TCR beta CDR3 regions were amplified. First-round RT-PCR relied on HTBI primers, and a second-round multiplex PCR came next. MiXCR, applied by TCRdb to the multiplex PCR reads, yields one record per CDR3 protein. The table shows hundreds of thousands of distinct CDR3 sequences, with roughly two fifths occurring only once. This clonotype appeared a single time. Its matching antigen is unknown. The germline gives CDR1 SQVTM, CDR2 ANQGSEA. The CDR3 runs to 14 residues. With V trimmed by 7 bases and J by 10 bases, 7 bases remained unmatched. This receptor was taken from an adult man with Graves' ophthalmopathy. Specimen: peripheral blood. The gene calls are TRBV29-1 and TRBJ2-2; 15 bases fit TRBD2. The CDR3 DNA reads as TGCAGCGCCTCCGGGACTAGCGGGAGGAAGGAGCTGTTTTTT. Translated, it gives CSASGTSGRKELFF.